This TCR beta chain originates from a study of blood T cell repertoires in COVID-19. Only in-frame clones appear in the TCRdb table, and some are missing; sequencing was by immunoSEQ multiplex PCR. The sample gives about 440,000 clones, around nine tenths of which show up once; roughly 4% is in the top ten. V was shortened by 4 bases and J by 1 base, with 8 bases between the two germline ends. This CDR3 comprises 14 residues. The germline gives CDR1 SGDLS, CDR2 YYNGEE. The receptor was derived from a woman aged 25 to 45 with acute or convalescent COVID-19. The specimen was peripheral blood. The chain carries TRBV9 and TRBJ1-4; no reliable D call. This CDR3 is CASSPSQTNEKLFF. The DNA of the CDR3 is TGTGCCAGCAGCCCGAGTCAAACTAATGAAAAACTGTTTTTT.